This TCR beta chain was observed in a study of cytomegalovirus exposure and HLA in healthy donors. Study details: From donors who were HLA-typed, an early data release held 80 million to 85 million unique TCRs. Study-wide results and caveats: Presence/absence analyses took donor sequencing depth as roughly uniform. Excluded: some indistinguishable V segments such as TRBV6-2 and TRBV6-3. Investigators reported 164 TCR beta chains as tied to cytomegalovirus.

A remark on this clone: Its specificity is not known.

Trimming left V 6 bases short and J 3 bases short, with 9 bases between. Per germline, CDR1 MNHNY and CDR2 SVGAGI (reference sequence). The CDR3 totals 13 residues. The PCR employed 60 Vbeta primers together with 13 Jbeta primers. The repertoire was sequenced with immunoSEQ multiplex PCR; TCRdb's copy has only in-frame clones and lacks some. The sample has around 130,000 clones; roughly 8.6% are singletons. The receptor's source is a woman aged 40 to 50 in good health and CMV-seropositive. The rearrangement joins TRBV6-6 to TRBJ1-3; D unresolved. Material: PBMCs. DNA for the CDR3: TGTGCCAGCAGCCGGGAAAGTGGAAACACCATATATTTT. It specifies CASSRESGNTIYF.